Only a few counts were recorded for the clone carrying this T cell receptor beta chain. Most PBMC samples had roughly 0.45 ug input DNA in six replicates. Assay used: immunoSEQ multiplex PCR; TCRdb lists only in-frame clones, some missing. This sample has more than 10,000 clones, with roughly 69% found just once. This specimen comes from a study of neoadjuvant anti-PD-1 for oral cavity cancer. Across the whole study: Before surgery, most patients got three to four biweekly 3 mg/kg nivolumab doses. Patients without progression got a fourth dose around day 43.

These newly diagnosed stage II-IVA oral cavity squamous cell carcinoma patients had no prior systemic or radiation treatment. The V end lost 3 bases, the J end lost 6 bases, and 3 bases lay between the germline ends. This CDR3 contains 11 residues. CDR1 and CDR2 from the germline V gene are LGHNT and FRNRAP. The chain links TRBV12-5 to TRBJ2-1; D ambiguous. The clonotype comes from a person between 40 and 80 years old with oral cavity squamous cell carcinoma. This specimen was PBMCs, taken before nivolumab (anti-PD-1) treatment. The CDR3 here is CASGFSNEQFF. The CDR3 nucleotides are TGTGCTAGTGGTTTTAGCAATGAGCAGTTCTTC. The full variable domain, rest sourced from reference TRBV12-5 and TRBJ2-1, is DARVTQTPRHKVTEMGQEVTMRCQPILGHNTVFWYRQTMMQGLELLAYFRNRAPLDDSGMPKDRFSAEMPDATLATLKIQPSEPRDSAVYFCASGFSNEQFFGPGTRLTVL.